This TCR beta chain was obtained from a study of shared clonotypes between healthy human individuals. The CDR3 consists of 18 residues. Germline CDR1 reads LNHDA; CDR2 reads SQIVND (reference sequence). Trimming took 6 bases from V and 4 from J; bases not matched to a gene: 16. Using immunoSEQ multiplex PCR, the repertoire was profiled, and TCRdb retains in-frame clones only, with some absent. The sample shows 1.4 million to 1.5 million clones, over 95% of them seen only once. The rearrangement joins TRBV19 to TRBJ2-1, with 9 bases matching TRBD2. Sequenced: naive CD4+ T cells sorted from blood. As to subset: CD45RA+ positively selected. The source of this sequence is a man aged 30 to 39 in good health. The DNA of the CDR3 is TGTGCCAGTAGGTCCATCCGGGAACTAGCGGGTTTATACAATGAGCAGTTCTTC. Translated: CASRSIRELAGLYNEQFF.